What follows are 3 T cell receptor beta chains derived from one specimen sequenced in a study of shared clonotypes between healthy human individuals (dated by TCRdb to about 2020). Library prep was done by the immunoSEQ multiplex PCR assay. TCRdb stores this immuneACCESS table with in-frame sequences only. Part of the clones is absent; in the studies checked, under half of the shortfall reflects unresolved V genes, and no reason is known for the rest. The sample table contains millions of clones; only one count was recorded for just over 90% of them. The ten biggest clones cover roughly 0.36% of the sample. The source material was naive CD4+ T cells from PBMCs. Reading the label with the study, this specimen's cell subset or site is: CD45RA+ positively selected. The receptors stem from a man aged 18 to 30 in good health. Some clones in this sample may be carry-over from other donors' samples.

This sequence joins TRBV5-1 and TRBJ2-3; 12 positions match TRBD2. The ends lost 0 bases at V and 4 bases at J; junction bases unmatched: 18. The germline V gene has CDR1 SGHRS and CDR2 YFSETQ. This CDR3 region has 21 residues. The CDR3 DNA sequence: TGCGCCAGCAGCTTGGCCAAGACTAGCGGGAGCATGTCTCCTGTCCCAGATACGCAGTATTTT. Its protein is CASSLAKTSGSMSPVPDTQYF.

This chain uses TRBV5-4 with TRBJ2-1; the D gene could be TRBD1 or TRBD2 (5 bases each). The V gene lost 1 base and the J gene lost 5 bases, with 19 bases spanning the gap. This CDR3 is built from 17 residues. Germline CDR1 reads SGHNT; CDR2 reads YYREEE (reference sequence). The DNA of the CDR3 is TGTGCCAGCAGCTTGTCCTCCGGGACCCCATTCCACAATGAGCAGTTCTTC. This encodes CASSLSSGTPFHNEQFF.

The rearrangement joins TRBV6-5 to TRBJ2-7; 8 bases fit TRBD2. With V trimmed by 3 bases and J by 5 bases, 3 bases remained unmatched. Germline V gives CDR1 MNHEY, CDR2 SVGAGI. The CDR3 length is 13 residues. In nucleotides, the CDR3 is TGTGCCAGCAGTTATAGCGGGATCCACGAGCAGTACTTC. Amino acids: CASSYSGIHEQYF.